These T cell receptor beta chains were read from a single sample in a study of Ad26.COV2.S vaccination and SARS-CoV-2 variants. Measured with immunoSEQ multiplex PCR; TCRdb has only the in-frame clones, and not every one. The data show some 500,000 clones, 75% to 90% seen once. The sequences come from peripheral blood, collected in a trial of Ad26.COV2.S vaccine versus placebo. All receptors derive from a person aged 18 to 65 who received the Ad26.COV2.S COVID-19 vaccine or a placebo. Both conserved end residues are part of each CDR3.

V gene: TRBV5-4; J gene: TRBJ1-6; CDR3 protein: CASRGGTDNSPLHF
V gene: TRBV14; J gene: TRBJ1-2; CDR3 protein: CASSQDFANYYGYTF
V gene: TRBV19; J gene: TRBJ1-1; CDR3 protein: CASSSQRDTEAFF
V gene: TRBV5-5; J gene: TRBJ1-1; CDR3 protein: CASSLVANTEAFF
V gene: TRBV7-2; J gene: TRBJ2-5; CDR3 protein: CASSSDSRGGKTQYF
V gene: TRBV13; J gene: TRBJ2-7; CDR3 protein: CASSDDGYEQYF
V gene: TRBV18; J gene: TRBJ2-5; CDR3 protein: CASSPPGASLETQYF
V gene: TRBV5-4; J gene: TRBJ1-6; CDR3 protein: CASSLAPGARDSPLHF
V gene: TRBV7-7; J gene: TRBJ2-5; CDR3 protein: CASSPRGATQETQYF
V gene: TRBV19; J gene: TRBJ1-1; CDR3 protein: CASRYDRGYAEAFF
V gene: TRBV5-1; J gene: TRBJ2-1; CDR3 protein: CASAVWDSTYNEQFF
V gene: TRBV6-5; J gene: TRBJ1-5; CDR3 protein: CASSHDRNQPQHF
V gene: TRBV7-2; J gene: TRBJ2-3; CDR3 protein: CASSYSGGPGDTQYF
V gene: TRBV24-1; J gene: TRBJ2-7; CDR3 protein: CATSVLGRWETYEQYF
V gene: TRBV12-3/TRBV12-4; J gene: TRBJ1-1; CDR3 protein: CASSLFAEAFF
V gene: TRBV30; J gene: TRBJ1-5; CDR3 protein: CAWNGRASNQPQHF
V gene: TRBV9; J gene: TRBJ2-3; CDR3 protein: CASSVAGTRVADTQYF
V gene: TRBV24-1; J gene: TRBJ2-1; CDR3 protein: CATSSPRVLEQFF
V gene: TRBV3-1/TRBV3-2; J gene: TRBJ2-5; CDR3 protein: CASSLGAVETQYF
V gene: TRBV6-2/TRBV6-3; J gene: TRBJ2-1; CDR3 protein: CASSLLAGVINEQFF
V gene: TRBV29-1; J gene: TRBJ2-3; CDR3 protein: CSVSSLAAVSTDTQYF
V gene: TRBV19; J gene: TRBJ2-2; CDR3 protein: CASSIDLGGQNTGELFF
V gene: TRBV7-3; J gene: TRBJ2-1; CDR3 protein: CASSLIGTRRNEQFF
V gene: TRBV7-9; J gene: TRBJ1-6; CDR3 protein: CASTLGAGNSPLHF
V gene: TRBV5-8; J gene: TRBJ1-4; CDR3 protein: CASSLLRGQENEKLFF
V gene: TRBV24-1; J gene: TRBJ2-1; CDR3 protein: CATSVSRWGDEQFF
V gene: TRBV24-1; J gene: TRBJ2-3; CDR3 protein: CATSDYTGPSTDTQYF
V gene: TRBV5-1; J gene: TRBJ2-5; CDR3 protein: CASSIAGGQYQETQYF
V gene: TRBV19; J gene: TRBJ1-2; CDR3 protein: CASSTRTEGPTNYGYTF
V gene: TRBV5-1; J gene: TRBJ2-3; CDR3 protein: CASSFGTSGSTDTQYF
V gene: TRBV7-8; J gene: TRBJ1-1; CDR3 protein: CASSLMRRGGFGEFFRAFF